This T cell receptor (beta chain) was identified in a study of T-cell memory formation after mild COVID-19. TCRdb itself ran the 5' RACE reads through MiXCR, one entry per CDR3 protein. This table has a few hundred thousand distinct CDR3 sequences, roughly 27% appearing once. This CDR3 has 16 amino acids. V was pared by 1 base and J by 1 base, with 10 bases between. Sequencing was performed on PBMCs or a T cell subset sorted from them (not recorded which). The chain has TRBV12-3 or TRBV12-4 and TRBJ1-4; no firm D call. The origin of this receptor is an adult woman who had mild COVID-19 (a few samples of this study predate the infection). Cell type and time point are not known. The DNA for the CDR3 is TGTGCCAGCAGTTTAGACCCTCCCTTAACTAATGAAAAACTGTTTTTT. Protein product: CASSLDPPLTNEKLFF.